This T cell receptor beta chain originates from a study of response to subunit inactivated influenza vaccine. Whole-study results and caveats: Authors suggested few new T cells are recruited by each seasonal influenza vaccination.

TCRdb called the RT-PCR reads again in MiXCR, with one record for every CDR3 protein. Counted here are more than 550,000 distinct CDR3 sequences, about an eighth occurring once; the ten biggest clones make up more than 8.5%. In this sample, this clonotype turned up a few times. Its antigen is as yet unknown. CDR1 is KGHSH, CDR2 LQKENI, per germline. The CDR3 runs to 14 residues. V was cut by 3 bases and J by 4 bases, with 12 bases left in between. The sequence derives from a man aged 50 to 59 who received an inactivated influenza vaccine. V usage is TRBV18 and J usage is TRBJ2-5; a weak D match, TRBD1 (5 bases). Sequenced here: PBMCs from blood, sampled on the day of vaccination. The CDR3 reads CASSPVGQGETQYF. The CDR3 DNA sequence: TGTGCCAGCTCACCGGTGGGGCAGGGAGAGACCCAGTACTTC.